This TCR beta chain was identified during a study of cytomegalovirus exposure and HLA in healthy donors. It was with 60 Vbeta and 13 Jbeta primers that the PCR ran. Generated by immunoSEQ multiplex PCR, the TCRdb table keeps only in-frame clones and is missing some. The profile covers about 130,000 clones, with about 80% appearing a single time and 11% taken by the ten largest. The CDR3 spans 16 residues. The V segment lost 6 bases and the J segment 4 bases; nucleotides outside the gene matches: 11. Germline values: CDR1 MDHEN, CDR2 SYDVKM. The material sequenced was PBMCs. This chain connects TRBV28 to TRBJ2-3; 9 bases align to TRBD2. This TCR was sampled from a man aged 25-45 years in good health and CMV-seropositive. CDR3 nucleotides: TGTGCCAGCAGCTCCCCGGGCGGGAGGGCCTCAGATACGCAGTATTTT. As protein: CASSSPGGRASDTQYF.